This T cell receptor beta chain was profiled in a study of breast tumors, draining lymph nodes, adjacent tissues. This clonotype was counted ten times or more. The trim removed 7 bases at V and 2 bases at J, leaving 8 bases unmatched. The CDR3 has 16 residues. The germline V gene encodes CDR1 LNHDA and CDR2 SQIVND (reference sequence). TCRdb passed the multiplex PCR reads through MiXCR, listing each CDR3 protein once. The data show tens of thousands of distinct CDR3 sequences, with roughly three fifths seen just once and about a sixth held by the top ten. The chain uses TRBV19 and TRBJ2-2; 9 bases align to TRBD1. This clonotype was obtained from a female donor with breast cancer. Some clones in this sample may be carry-over from other donors' samples. Source material: breast tumor tissue. This CDR3 is CASTTGTGYNTGELFF. CDR3 bases: TGTGCCAGTACCACCGGGACAGGGTACAACACCGGGGAGCTGTTTTTT.